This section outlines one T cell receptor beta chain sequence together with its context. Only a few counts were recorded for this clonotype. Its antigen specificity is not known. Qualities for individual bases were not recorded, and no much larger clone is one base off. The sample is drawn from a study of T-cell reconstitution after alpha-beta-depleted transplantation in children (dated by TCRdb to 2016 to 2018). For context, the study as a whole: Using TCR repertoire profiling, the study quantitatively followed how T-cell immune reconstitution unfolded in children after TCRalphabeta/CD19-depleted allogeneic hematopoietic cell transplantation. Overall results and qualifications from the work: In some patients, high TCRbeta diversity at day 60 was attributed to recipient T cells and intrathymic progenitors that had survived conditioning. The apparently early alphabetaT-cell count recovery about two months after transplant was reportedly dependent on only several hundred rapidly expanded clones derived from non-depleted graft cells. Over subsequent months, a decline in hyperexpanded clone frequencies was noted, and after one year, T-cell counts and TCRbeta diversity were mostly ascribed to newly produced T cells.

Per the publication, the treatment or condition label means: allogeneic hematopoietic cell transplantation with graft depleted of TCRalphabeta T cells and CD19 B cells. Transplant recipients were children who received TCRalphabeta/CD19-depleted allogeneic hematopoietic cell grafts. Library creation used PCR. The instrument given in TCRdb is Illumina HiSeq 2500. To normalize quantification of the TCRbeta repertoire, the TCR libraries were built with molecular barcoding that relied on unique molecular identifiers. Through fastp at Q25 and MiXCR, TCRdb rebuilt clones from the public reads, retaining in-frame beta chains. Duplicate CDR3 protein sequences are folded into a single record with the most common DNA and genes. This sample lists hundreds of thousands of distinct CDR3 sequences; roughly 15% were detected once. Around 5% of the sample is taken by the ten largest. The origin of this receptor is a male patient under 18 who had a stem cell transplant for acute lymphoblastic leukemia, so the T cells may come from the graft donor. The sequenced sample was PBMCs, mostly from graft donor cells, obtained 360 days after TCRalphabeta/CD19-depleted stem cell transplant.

The CDR3 amino acid sequence is: CASSFVTSGRFTQYF. The sequence in DNA is TGTGCCAGCAGCTTCGTGACTAGCGGGAGGTTTACGCAGTATTTT. The sequence is built from TRBV5-5 and TRBJ2-3; 13 bases in between match TRBD2. Based on the germline V gene (reference sequence), the CDR1 and CDR2 sequences are SGHKS and YYEKEE. V has 2 bases trimmed and J has 8 bases trimmed; junction bases matching no gene number 5. Inclusive of the bounding cysteine and phenylalanine, the CDR3 is 15 residues long. Only CDR3 DNA is held: 45 bases, read in frame from base 1.